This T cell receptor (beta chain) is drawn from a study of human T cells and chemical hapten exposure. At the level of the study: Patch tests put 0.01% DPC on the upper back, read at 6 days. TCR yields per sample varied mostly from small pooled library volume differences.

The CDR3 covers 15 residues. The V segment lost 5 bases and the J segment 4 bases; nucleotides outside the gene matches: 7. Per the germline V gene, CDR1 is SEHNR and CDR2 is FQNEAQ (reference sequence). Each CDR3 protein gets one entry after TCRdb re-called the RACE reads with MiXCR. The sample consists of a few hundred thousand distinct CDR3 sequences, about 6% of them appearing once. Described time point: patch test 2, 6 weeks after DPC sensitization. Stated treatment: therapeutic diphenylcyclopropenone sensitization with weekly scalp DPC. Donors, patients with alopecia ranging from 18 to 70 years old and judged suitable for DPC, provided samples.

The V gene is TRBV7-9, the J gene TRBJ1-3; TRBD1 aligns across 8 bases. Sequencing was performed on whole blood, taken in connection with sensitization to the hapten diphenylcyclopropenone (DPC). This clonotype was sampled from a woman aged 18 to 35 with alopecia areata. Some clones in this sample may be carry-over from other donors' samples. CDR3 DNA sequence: TGTGCCAGCAGCCTACAGGGGGTTGCAGGAAACACCATATATTTT. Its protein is CASSLQGVAGNTIYF.